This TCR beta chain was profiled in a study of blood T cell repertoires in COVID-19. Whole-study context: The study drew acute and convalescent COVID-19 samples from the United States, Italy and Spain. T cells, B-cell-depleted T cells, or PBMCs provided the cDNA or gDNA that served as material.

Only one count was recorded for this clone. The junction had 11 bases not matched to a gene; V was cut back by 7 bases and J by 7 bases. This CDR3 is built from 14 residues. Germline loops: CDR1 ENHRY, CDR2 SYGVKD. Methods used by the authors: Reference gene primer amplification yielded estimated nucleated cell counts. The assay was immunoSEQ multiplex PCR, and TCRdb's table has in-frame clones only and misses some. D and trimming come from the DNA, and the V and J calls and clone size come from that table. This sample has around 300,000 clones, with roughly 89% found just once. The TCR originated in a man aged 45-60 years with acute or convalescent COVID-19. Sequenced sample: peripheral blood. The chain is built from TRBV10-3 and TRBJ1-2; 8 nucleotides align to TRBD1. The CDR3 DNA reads TGTGCCATCACCCAGGGGGCGCAGGTGGGTGGCTACACCTTC. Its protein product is CAITQGAQVGGYTF.